One T cell receptor (beta chain) is described in this entry. This sample is part of a study of shared clonotypes between healthy human individuals. This CDR3 region has 16 residues. CDR1 is SGDLS, CDR2 YYNGEE, per germline. V lost 3 bases to trimming and J lost 0 bases, with 15 bases between them. The method was immunoSEQ multiplex PCR; TCRdb's version includes in-frame clones alone and lacks a portion of them. The sample shows 650,000 to 750,000 clones, more than 70% of them seen only once. The origin of this receptor is a woman aged 25 to 39 in good health. The sample consisted of memory CD4+ T cells sorted from blood. Indicated subset: CD45RA-negative fraction. V gene TRBV9 combines with J gene TRBJ2-5, with D possibly called TRBD1 or TRBD2 (5 bases each). For the CDR3, the DNA is TGTGCCAGCAGCGGGCCGGGGAGAGGGGACCAAGAGACCCAGTACTTC. It yields the protein CASSGPGRGDQETQYF.